This passage covers 10 T cell receptor beta chains from one sample sequenced in a study of blood T cell repertoires in COVID-19. Method: immunoSEQ multiplex PCR; TCRdb's copy keeps in-frame clones and lacks some. The sample consists of roughly 34,000 clones, approximately 77% of them appearing once. Sequenced: peripheral blood. The origin of the receptors is a human donor in a cohort sampled during active COVID-19.

V usage is TRBV6-2 or TRBV6-3 and J usage is TRBJ2-1, with 14 bases fitting TRBD2. The CDR3 has 19 residues. V was clipped by 2 bases and J by 9 bases; unmatched bases: 15. Germline CDR1 is MNHEY and CDR2 is SVGEGT. The CDR3 is CASSYPIHRGLAGAVEQFF. Here the CDR3 DNA reads TGTGCCAGCAGTTACCCGATACACCGGGGACTAGCGGGAGCTGTTGAGCAGTTCTTC.

The rearrangement uses TRBV6-1 and TRBJ1-2, with 7 bases aligning to TRBD1. V trimming: 3 bases; J trimming: 4 bases; junction bases outside the gene matches: 2. The CDR3 loop spans 13 amino acids. Germline V lookup: CDR1 MNHNS, CDR2 SASEGT. The CDR3 nucleotides are TGTGCCAGCAGTGACGACAGGGTCTATGGCTACACCTTC. It is translated as CASSDDRVYGYTF.

This sequence joins TRBV9 and TRBJ2-3; 7 bases match TRBD1. Germline lookup yields CDR1 SGDLS and CDR2 YYNGEE. Trimming removed 0 bases from V and 6 bases from J; junction bases left unmatched: 10. The CDR3 runs to 16 residues. The CDR3: CASSVGWTGPSDTQYF. DNA for the CDR3: TGTGCCAGCAGCGTAGGCTGGACAGGACCGTCGGATACGCAGTATTTT.

V and J are TRBV5-6 and TRBJ1-1; 10 nucleotides agree with TRBD1. After removal of 1 base from V and 3 bases from J, the junction contained 12 bases not matched to a gene. CDR1 and CDR2 from the germline V gene are SGHDT and YYEEEE. This CDR3 spans 18 amino acids. As DNA, the CDR3 is TGTGCCAGCAGCTTGTGGGCGACAGGGGGCGGTTGGGACACTGAAGCTTTCTTT. Protein sequence: CASSLWATGGGWDTEAFF. Full variable domain (rest looked up from reference TRBV5-6 and TRBJ1-1): DAGVTQSPTHLIKTRGQQVTLRCSPKSGHDTVSWYQQALGQGPQFIFQYYEEEERQRGNFPDRFSGHQFPNYSSELNVNALLLGDSALYLCASSLWATGGGWDTEAFFGQGTRLTVV.

The V call is TRBV3-1 (or the pseudogene TRBV3-2), the J call TRBJ2-7; 9 bases fit TRBD1. The CDR3 spans 15 residues. Germline CDR1 and CDR2: LGHDT and YNNKEL (reference sequence). The junction had 8 bases not matched to a gene; V was cut back by 6 bases and J by 2 bases. CDR3 DNA: TGTGCCAGCAGACCGACAGGGGGACCAACCTACGAGCAGTACTTC. Protein product: CASRPTGGPTYEQYF.

The chain joins TRBV5-1 to TRBJ2-2, with 7 nucleotides matching TRBD2. CDR1 and CDR2 from the germline V gene are SGHRS and YFSETQ. This CDR3 spans 17 amino acids. Trimming cost V 5 bases and J 8 bases; bases outside gene matches: 18. DNA for the CDR3: TGCGCCAGCAGACTGGGCGGACGGACTAGTGTTGGGGGGGAGCTGTTTTTT. Protein sequence: CASRLGGRTSVGGELFF.

The CDR3 protein is CATDHRLAGSSSYNEQFF. For the CDR3, the DNA is TGTGCCACCGACCATCGACTAGCGGGATCAAGCTCCTACAATGAGCAGTTCTTC. The chain has TRBV7-8 and TRBJ2-1; 11 bases map to TRBD2. Germline-derived CDR1 and CDR2 are SGHVS and FQNEAQ. The CDR3 contains 18 residues. V shed 10 bases, J shed 0 bases, and the junction held 14 bases outside the gene matches.

V is TRBV19 and J is TRBJ2-3; 10 bases fit TRBD2. The CDR3 is made up of 16 amino acids. With V trimmed by 6 bases and J by 0 bases, 6 bases remained unmatched. Germline CDR1 and CDR2: LNHDA and SQIVND (reference sequence). The chain's CDR3 is CASSHLLAGSTDTQYF. The DNA of the CDR3 is TGTGCCAGTAGCCACCTACTAGCGGGGAGCACAGATACGCAGTATTTT.

The chain joins TRBV27 to TRBJ1-6; 7 bases match TRBD1. Germline V CDR1 and CDR2: MNHEY, SMNVEV (reference sequence). This CDR3 contains 14 residues. Trimming cost V 8 bases and J 7 bases; bases outside gene matches: 8. In DNA form, the CDR3 reads TGTGCCAGCCGCCCGGGACAGCCCAATTCACCCCTCCACTTT. Its protein product is CASRPGQPNSPLHF.

This clone was recorded a few times. This rearrangement joins TRBV5-6 to TRBJ1-2, with 7 bases lining up with TRBD1. The CDR3 length is 13 residues. Germline V gene lookup returns CDR1 SGHDT and CDR2 YYEEEE. The V gene end was trimmed by 4 bases and the J gene end by 4 bases; junction bases not matched to a gene: 4. Written as DNA, the CDR3 is TGTGCCAGCAGCCCCACAGGGGTCTATGGCTACACCTTC. This sequence encodes CASSPTGVYGYTF.